Listed below are T cell receptor beta chains from one sample, sequenced in a study of CD8 T cells in ankylosing spondylitis. In TCRdb, the 5' RACE reads were re-called with MiXCR into one record per CDR3 protein. The data hold roughly 700,000 distinct CDR3 sequences, with 19% observed a single time. Sequencing was done on a sample of blood, either unsorted or a sorted T cell fraction (not recorded which). The origin of the receptors is a male donor with ankylosing spondylitis. Each CDR3 is given with its conserved first and last residue. Each record gives: clone size, V gene, J gene, D gene, CDR3 protein, CDR3 DNA. A D gene is named only where the DNA matches it firmly. Clone size is not always given. Where it is, it says once, few, many or a class for expanded clones.

size: .
V: TRBV5-1
J: TRBJ2-1
D: .
CDR3: CASSFATGYNEQFF
DNA: TGCGCCAGCAGCTTCGCCACAGGGTACAATGAGCAGTTCTTC

size: .
V: TRBV29-1
J: TRBJ2-3
D: .
CDR3: CSVWDLDSTQYF
DNA: TGCAGCGTTTGGGACTTAGATTCTACGCAGTATTTT

size: few
V: TRBV7-2
J: TRBJ2-7
D: .
CDR3: CASSPPGAAYEQYF
DNA: TGTGCCAGCAGCCCACCAGGGGCCGCCTACGAGCAGTACTTC

size: few
V: TRBV27
J: TRBJ2-2
D: TRBD1
CDR3: CARTGTGNTGELFF
DNA: TGTGCCAGAACCGGGACAGGGAACACCGGGGAGCTGTTTTTT

size: .
V: TRBV15
J: TRBJ1-1
D: TRBD1
CDR3: CATSRRGGGRGRTEAFF
DNA: TGTGCCACCAGCAGACGTGGAGGGGGCAGGGGGCGAACTGAAGCTTTCTTT

size: .
V: TRBV5-1
J: TRBJ2-7
D: TRBD1
CDR3: CASSNPGQGFEQYF
DNA: TGCGCCAGCAGCAATCCGGGACAGGGGTTCGAGCAGTACTTC

size: .
V: TRBV2
J: TRBJ2-7
D: .
CDR3: CASSDPRQTVCQYF
DNA: TGTGCCAGCAGTGACCCTAGGCAGACCGTATGTCAGTACTTC

size: .
V: TRBV4-1
J: TRBJ1-2
D: .
CDR3: CARWRGSINYGYTF
DNA: TGCGCCAGGTGGAGGGGCAGTATAAACTATGGCTACACCTTC

size: .
V: TRBV12-3/TRBV12-4
J: TRBJ2-7
D: .
CDR3: CASSFHLSYEQYF
DNA: TGTGCCAGCAGTTTCCATTTATCCTACGAGCAGTACTTC

size: few
V: TRBV4-2
J: TRBJ2-7
D: TRBD2
CDR3: CASSHLGGTTSYEQYF
DNA: TGTGCCAGCAGCCACCTCGGGGGGACGACCTCCTACGAGCAGTACTTC

size: .
V: TRBV2
J: TRBJ2-3
D: .
CDR3: CASSDQPRTTDTQYF
DNA: TGTGCCAGCAGTGACCAGCCTCGTACCACAGATACGCAGTATTTT

size: .
V: TRBV29-1
J: TRBJ2-5
D: TRBD1
CDR3: CSVDRTGGGGTQYF
DNA: TGCAGCGTCGACAGGACAGGGGGCGGCGGGACCCAGTACTTC

size: few
V: TRBV6-1
J: TRBJ2-1
D: TRBD2
CDR3: CASRLSGGDNEQFF
DNA: TGTGCCAGCAGGCTATCGGGGGGGGACAATGAGCAGTTCTTC

size: few
V: TRBV2
J: TRBJ1-5
D: TRBD1
CDR3: CASRDGRGTQPQHF
DNA: TGTGCCAGCAGGGACGGCAGGGGGACTCAGCCCCAGCATTTT

size: .
V: TRBV5-5
J: TRBJ2-7
D: TRBD2
CDR3: CASSLELGGTYEQYF
DNA: TGTGCCAGCAGCTTGGAACTCGGGGGGACCTACGAGCAGTACTTC

size: many
V: TRBV27
J: TRBJ2-1
D: TRBD1
CDR3: CASTPVWTGGTDEQFF
DNA: TGTGCCAGCACCCCGGTTTGGACAGGGGGTACGGATGAGCAGTTCTTC

size: .
V: TRBV5-1
J: TRBJ1-1
D: .
CDR3: CASSSDGEAFF
DNA: TGCGCCAGCAGCTCGGACGGTGAAGCTTTCTTT

size: few
V: TRBV20-1
J: TRBJ2-3
D: .
CDR3: CSARDQARSEVTQYF
DNA: TGCAGTGCTAGAGATCAAGCGAGAAGTGAGGTTACGCAGTATTTT

size: few
V: TRBV29-1
J: TRBJ2-1
D: TRBD1
CDR3: CSVEQGDNEQFF
DNA: TGCAGCGTTGAACAGGGGGACAATGAGCAGTTCTTC

size: once
V: TRBV20-1
J: TRBJ2-2
D: TRBD2
CDR3: CSARPGGKTGELFF
DNA: TGCAGTGCTAGACCGGGGGGGAAGACCGGGGAGCTGTTTTTT

size: few
V: TRBV7-9
J: TRBJ1-1
D: .
CDR3: CASSSLVNTEAFF
DNA: TGTGCCAGCAGCTCCCTGGTGAACACTGAAGCTTTCTTT

size: .
V: TRBV7-2
J: TRBJ2-7
D: TRBD2
CDR3: CASSLQPAGGAGYEQYF
DNA: TGTGCCAGCAGCTTACAGCCCGCGGGAGGGGCCGGCTACGAGCAGTACTTC

size: once
V: TRBV7-6
J: TRBJ2-1
D: TRBD1
CDR3: CASSRRQGVDEQFF
DNA: TGTGCCAGCAGCCGCAGACAGGGAGTGGATGAGCAGTTCTTC

size: .
V: TRBV6-2/TRBV6-3
J: TRBJ2-2
D: TRBD1
CDR3: CASRLQGAGTGELFF
DNA: TGTGCCAGCAGGCTACAGGGGGCGGGCACCGGGGAGCTGTTTTTT

size: .
V: TRBV11-2
J: TRBJ2-4
D: .
CDR3: CASSLDGLRFPRQLAKNIQYF
DNA: TGTGCCAGCAGCTTAGATGGGTTACGGTTTCCCAGACAACTAGCCAAAAACATTCAGTACTTC